The present entry profiles one T cell receptor (beta chain) with its context. Its antigen remains unknown. The sample contains more than one DNA sequence encoding this CDR3. This entry is derived from a study of shared clonotypes between healthy human individuals. General study findings and limits: Generation probability values for non-shared clonotypes were lower than those for clonotypes shared by all four donors. Enrolling few donors narrowed the genetic and exposure-history diversity that was represented.

V lost 7 bases, J lost 1 base, and 9 bases lay in between. Germline CDR1 SGHRS, CDR2 YFSETQ. The CDR3 covers 14 residues. The assay ran at deep level. Genomic DNA from each subset was divided evenly over several immunoSEQ plates. Produced via immunoSEQ multiplex PCR; TCRdb's table is partial and in-frame only. The sample carries some 1 million clones, approximately 76% recorded once. The V and J genes are TRBV5-1 and TRBJ2-6; D possibly corresponds to TRBD1 (5 bases). The clonotype comes from a man aged 18-30 years in good health. Sequenced material: memory CD4+ T cells sorted from blood. The subset was: CD45RA-negative fraction. CDR3 loop: CASLDSSGANVLTF. For the CDR3, the DNA is TGCGCCAGCCTCGACAGTTCTGGGGCCAACGTCCTGACTTTC.